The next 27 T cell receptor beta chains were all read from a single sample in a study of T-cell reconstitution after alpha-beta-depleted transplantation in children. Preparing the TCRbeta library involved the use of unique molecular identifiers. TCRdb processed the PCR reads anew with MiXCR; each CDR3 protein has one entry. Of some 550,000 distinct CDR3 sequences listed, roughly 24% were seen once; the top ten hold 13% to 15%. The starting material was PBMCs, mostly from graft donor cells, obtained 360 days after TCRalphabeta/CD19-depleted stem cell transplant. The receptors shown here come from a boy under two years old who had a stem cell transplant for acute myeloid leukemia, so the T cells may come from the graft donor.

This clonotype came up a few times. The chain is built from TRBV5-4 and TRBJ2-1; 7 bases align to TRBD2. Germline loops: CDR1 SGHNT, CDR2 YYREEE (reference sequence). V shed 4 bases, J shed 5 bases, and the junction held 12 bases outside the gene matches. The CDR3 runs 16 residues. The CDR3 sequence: CASSTQAGTPHNEQFF. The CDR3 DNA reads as TGTGCCAGCAGCACTCAAGCGGGGACGCCCCACAATGAGCAGTTCTTC.

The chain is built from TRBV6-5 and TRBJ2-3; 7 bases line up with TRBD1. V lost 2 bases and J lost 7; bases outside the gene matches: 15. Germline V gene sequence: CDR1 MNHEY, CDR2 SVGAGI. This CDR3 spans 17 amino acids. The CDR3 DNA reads TGTGCCAGCAGTTACCGCCCGGGACAGCCTTTCCTCCATACGCAGTATTTT. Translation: CASSYRPGQPFLHTQYF.

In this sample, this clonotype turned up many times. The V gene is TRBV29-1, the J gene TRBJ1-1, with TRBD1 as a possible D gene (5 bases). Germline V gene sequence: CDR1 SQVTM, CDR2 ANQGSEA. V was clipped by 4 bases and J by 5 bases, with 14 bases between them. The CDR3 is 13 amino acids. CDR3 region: CSVAGERETEAFF. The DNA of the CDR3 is TGCAGCGTTGCGGGGGAGAGGGAGACTGAAGCTTTCTTT. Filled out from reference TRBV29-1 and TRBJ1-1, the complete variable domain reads SAVISQKPSRDICQRGTSLTIQCQVDSQVTMMFWYRQQPGQSLTLIATANQGSEATYESGFVIDKFPISRPNLTFSTLTVSNMSPEDSSIYLCSVAGERETEAFFGQGTRLTVV.

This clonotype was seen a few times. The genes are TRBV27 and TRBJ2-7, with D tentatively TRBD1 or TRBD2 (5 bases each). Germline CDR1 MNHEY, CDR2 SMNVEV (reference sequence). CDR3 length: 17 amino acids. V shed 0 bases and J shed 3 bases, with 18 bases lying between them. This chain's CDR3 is CASSLSPGPTSLYEQYF. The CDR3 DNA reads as TGTGCCAGCAGTTTATCCCCGGGACCAACGTCCCTCTACGAGCAGTACTTC.

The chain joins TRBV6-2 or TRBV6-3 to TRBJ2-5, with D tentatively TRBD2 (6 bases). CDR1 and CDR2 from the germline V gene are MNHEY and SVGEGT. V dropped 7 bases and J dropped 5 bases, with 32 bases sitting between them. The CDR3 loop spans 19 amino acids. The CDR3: CASTLFTLAVSRGRETQYF. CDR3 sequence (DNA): TGTGCCAGCACCCTCTTCACACTAGCTGTTTCCAGAGGCCGGGAGACCCAGTACTTC.

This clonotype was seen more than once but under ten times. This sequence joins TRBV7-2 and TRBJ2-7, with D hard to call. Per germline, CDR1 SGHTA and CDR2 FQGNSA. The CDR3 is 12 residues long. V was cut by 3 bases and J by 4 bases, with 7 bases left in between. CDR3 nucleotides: TGTGCCAGCAGCTTCGGACGTTACGAGCAGTACGTC. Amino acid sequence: CASSFGRYEQYV.

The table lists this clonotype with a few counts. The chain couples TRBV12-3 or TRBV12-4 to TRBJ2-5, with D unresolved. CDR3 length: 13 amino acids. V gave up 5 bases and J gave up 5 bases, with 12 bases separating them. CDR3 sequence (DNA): TGTGCCAGCAGTACCCTAGAAGGGGAGACCCAGTACTTC. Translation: CASSTLEGETQYF.

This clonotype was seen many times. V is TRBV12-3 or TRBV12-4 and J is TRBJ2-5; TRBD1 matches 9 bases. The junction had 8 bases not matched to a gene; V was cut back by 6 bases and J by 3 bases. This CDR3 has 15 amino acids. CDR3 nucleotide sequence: TGTGCCAGCAGAGCCGGGACAGGGAATAAAGAGACCCAGTACTTC. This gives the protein CASRAGTGNKETQYF.

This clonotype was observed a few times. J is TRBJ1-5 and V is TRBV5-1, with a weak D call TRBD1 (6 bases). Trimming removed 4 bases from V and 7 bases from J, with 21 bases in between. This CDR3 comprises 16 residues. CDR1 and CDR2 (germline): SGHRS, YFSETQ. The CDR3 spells CASSPDATGVGQPQHF. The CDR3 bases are TGCGCCAGCAGCCCGGACGCGACAGGAGTGGGCCAGCCCCAGCATTTT. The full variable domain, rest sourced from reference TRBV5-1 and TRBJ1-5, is KAGVTQTPRYLIKTRGQQVTLSCSPISGHRSVSWYQQTPGQGLQFLFEYFSETQRNKGNFPGRFSGRQFSNSRSEMNVSTLELGDSALYLCASSPDATGVGQPQHFGDGTRLSIL.

CDR3 amino acids: CASSQNFMGGYTF. In DNA form, the CDR3 reads TGTGCCAGCAGCCAAAATTTCATGGGGGGCTACACCTTC. The chain joins TRBV3-1 to TRBJ1-2; no clear D. V shed 2 bases and J shed 8 bases, with 12 bases lying between them. Germline CDR1 reads LGHDT; CDR2 reads YNNKEL (reference sequence). This CDR3 is 13 amino acids long.

The CDR3 is CASSSRGTGATYEQYF. The CDR3, as DNA: TGTGCCAGCTCCTCCCGGGGGACAGGGGCCACCTACGAGCAGTACTTC. The chain employs TRBV18 and TRBJ2-7, with TRBD1 identical over 10 bases. CDR1 KGHSH and CDR2 LQKENI come from the germline V gene. V shed 6 bases and J 2 bases; nucleotides not matched to a gene: 10. This CDR3 is built from 16 residues. Full variable domain (remainder filled in from reference TRBV18 and TRBJ2-7): NAGVMQNPRHLVRRRGQEARLRCSPMKGHSHVYWYRQLPEEGLKFMVYLQKENIIDESGMPKERFSAEFPKEGPSILRIQQVVRGDSAAYFCASSSRGTGATYEQYFGPGTRLTVT.

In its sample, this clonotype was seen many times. The CDR3 DNA follows: TGCAGTGCTACAACGGGATCCAGTGGACCCCTCCACTTT. It specifies CSATTGSSGPLHF. The chain employs TRBV20-1 and TRBJ1-6; D call uncertain. V lost 4 bases and J 12 bases, leaving 16 bases between the germline ends. There are 13 residues in the CDR3. From germline, CDR1 is DFQATT and CDR2 SNEGSKA (reference sequence).

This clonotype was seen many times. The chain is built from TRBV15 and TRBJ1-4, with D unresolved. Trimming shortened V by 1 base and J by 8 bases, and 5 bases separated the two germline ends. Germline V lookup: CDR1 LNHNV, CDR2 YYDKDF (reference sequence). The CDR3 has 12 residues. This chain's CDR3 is CATSRGSEKLFF. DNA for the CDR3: TGTGCCACCAGCAGAGGATCCGAAAAACTGTTTTTT.

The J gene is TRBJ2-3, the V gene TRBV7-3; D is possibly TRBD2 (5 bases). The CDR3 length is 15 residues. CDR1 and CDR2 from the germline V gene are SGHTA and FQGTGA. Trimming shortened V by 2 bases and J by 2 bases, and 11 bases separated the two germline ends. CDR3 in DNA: TGTGCCAGCAGCTTACAAGGCGGGTACACAGATACGCAGTATTTT. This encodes CASSLQGGYTDTQYF.

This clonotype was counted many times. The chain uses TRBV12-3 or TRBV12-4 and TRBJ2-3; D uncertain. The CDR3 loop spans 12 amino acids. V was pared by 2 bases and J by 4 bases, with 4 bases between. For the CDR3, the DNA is TGTGCCAGCAGTTTATGGCCAGATACGCAGTATTTT. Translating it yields CASSLWPDTQYF.

CDR3 in amino acids: CSVEDNRGYYGYTF. The CDR3 nucleotides are TGCAGCGTTGAAGACAACAGGGGTTACTATGGCTACACCTTC. This chain joins TRBV29-1 and TRBJ1-2, with 7 bases identical to TRBD1. Trimming cost V 0 bases and J 3 bases; bases outside gene matches: 4. Germline V CDR1 and CDR2: SQVTM, ANQGSEA. This CDR3 has 14 residues.

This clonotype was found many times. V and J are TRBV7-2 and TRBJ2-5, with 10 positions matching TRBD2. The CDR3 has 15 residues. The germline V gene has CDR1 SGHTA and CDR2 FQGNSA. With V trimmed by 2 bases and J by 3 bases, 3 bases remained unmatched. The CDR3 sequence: CASSLMLAGEETQYF. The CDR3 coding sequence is TGTGCCAGCAGCTTAATGCTAGCGGGGGAAGAGACCCAGTACTTC.

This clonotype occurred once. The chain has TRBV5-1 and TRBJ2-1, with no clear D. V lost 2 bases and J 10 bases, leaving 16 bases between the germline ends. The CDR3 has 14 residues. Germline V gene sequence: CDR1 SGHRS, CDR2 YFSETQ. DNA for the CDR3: TGCGCCAGCAGCTTTATAGCTGGGCAAAGCGAGCAGTTCTTC. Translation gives CASSFIAGQSEQFF. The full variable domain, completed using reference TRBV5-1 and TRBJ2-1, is KAGVTQTPRYLIKTRGQQVTLSCSPISGHRSVSWYQQTPGQGLQFLFEYFSETQRNKGNFPGRFSGRQFSNSRSEMNVSTLELGDSALYLCASSFIAGQSEQFFGPGTRLTVL.

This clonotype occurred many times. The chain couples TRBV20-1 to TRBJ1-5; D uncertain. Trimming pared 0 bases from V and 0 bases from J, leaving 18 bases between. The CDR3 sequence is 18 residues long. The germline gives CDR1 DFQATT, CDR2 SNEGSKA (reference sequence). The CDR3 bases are TGCAGTGCTAGAGATGACGACTCCTTCTCATATAGCAATCAGCCCCAGCATTTT. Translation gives CSARDDDSFSYSNQPQHF.

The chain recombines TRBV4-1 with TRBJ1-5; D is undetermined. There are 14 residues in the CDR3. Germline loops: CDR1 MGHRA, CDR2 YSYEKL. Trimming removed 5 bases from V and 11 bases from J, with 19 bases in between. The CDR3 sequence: CASSEGTERGAQHF. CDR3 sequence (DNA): TGCGCCAGCAGCGAGGGCACGGAGCGTGGGGCCCAGCATTTT.

The CDR3 reads CASRPGQNTEAFF. For the CDR3, the DNA is TGTGCCAGCAGACCCGGACAGAACACTGAAGCTTTCTTT. The genes are TRBV6-6 and TRBJ1-1; tentative D call: TRBD1 (5 bases). Deletions cut 6 bases from V and 1 base from J, with 9 bases between. Germline V lookup: CDR1 MNHNY, CDR2 SVGAGI (reference sequence). The CDR3 is 13 residues long.

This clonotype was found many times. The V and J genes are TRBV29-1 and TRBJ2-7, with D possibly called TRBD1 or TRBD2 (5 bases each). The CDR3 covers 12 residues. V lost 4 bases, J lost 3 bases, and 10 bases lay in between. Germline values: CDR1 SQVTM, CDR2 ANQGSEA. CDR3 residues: CSVGAGSYEQYF. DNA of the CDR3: TGCAGCGTTGGAGCAGGGAGCTACGAGCAGTACTTC.

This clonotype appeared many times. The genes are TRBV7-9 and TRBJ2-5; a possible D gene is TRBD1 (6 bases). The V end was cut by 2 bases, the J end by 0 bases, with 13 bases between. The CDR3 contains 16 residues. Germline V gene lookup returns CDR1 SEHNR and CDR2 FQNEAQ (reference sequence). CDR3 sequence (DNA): TGTGCCAGCAGCTTACGAGGACAGAGGTACCAAGAGACCCAGTACTTC. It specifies CASSLRGQRYQETQYF.

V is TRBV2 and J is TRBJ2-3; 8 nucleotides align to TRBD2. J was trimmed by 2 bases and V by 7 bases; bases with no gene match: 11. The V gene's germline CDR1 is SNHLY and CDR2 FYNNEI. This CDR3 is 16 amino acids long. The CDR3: CASILERGRNTDTQYF. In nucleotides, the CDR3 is TGTGCCAGCATCCTAGAGCGGGGGAGGAACACAGATACGCAGTATTTT.

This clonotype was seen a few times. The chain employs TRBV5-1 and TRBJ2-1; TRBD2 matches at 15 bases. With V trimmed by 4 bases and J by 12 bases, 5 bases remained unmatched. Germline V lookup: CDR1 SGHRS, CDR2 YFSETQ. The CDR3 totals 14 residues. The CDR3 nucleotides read TGCGCCAGCAGCCCTGGACTAGCGGGGGGGTGGCAGTTCTTC. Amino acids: CASSPGLAGGWQFF.

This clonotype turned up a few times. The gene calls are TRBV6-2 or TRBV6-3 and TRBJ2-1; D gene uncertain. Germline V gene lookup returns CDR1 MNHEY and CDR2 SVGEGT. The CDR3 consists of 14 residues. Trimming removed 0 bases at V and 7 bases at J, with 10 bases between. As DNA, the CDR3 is TGTGCCAGCAGTTACTCGAGACTGATGAATGAGCAGTTCTTC. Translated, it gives CASSYSRLMNEQFF.

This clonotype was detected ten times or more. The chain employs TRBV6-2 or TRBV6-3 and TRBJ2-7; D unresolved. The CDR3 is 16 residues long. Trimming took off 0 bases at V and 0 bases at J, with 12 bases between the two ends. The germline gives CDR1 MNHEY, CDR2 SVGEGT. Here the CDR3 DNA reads TGTGCCAGCAGTTACTCTAGGACGGCGAGCTCCTACGAGCAGTACTTC. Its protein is CASSYSRTASSYEQYF.